These 6 T cell receptor beta chains were sequenced from one sample in a study of T cell repertoires in cytomegalovirus infection (dated by TCRdb to 2018 to 2020). According to the study, the label for this sample's treatment or condition signals: in vitro stimulation with specific CMV peptide epitopes to enrich CMV-specific T cells. These receptors lack a known antigen. For sequencing, an Illumina HiSeq 1500 was employed. TCRdb's own reprocessing of the public reads used fastp at Q25 and MiXCR and kept productive beta chains. Each entry is one CDR3 protein sequence, shown with its most common DNA and genes. Within this sample are roughly 860,000 distinct CDR3 sequences, with approximately 29% of them counted one time only. 9.5% to 15% of the sample comes from the top ten. The specimen comprised cultured CD8+ T cells from PBMCs, sampled from culture after CMV antigen stimulation. The receptors here all came from a human donor in good health (CMV status not recorded). Some clones in this sample may be carry-over from other donors' samples.

In the case of this clonotype: Germline is not matched at one junction end, which may reflect a read error. The rearrangement links TRBV7-9 to TRBJ2-2; D remains ambiguous. Germline CDR1 SEHNR, CDR2 FQNEAQ (reference sequence). The CDR3 loop spans 12 amino acids. CDR3 region: CANSPRAGELFF. DNA for the CDR3: TGTGCCAACAGCCCTCGGGCCGGAGAGCTGTTTTTT.

The chain has TRBV27 and TRBJ1-6; D is uncertain. The CDR3 is 15 residues long. Looked up from germline, CDR1 is MNHEY and CDR2 is SMNVEV (reference sequence). V was cut by 8 bases and J by 9 bases, with 20 bases left in between. CDR3 region: CASGDETSRFSPLHF. The CDR3, as DNA: TGTGCCAGCGGAGATGAGACCTCCCGATTTTCACCCCTCCACTTT.

This clonotype was seen at least ten times. The V and J genes are TRBV6-1 and TRBJ2-3; TRBD1 might be the D (6 bases). V dropped 6 bases and J dropped 3 bases, with 10 bases sitting between them. The CDR3 contains 13 residues. From germline, CDR1 is MNHNS and CDR2 SASEGT. In DNA, the CDR3 is TGTGCCAGCAGCCGCCAGGGGACAGATACGCAGTATTTT. This encodes CASSRQGTDTQYF.

This clonotype was counted a few times. The gene calls are TRBV10-3 and TRBJ2-7; tentatively, D is TRBD1 (6 bases). Germline V gene sequence: CDR1 ENHRY, CDR2 SYGVKD. Deletions cut 2 bases from V and 3 bases from J, with 17 bases between. The CDR3 covers 16 residues. Here the CDR3 DNA reads TGTGCCATCAGTGAGGTCTTAGACAGGCGCCTCTACGAGCAGTACTTC. Its protein is CAISEVLDRRLYEQYF.

The chain is built from TRBV4-1 and TRBJ2-3; TRBD1 aligns across 7 bases. V was clipped by 8 bases and J by 5 bases; unmatched bases: 4. This CDR3 is 12 amino acids long. The germline CDR1 and CDR2 sequences are MGHRA and YSYEKL. CDR3 sequence: CASGAGGDTQYF. CDR3 nucleotide sequence: TGCGCCAGCGGGGCAGGGGGAGATACGCAGTATTTT.

This clonotype came up a few times. J is TRBJ2-5 and V is TRBV6-2 or TRBV6-3; a possible D gene is TRBD2 (5 bases). Looked up from germline, CDR1 is MNHEY and CDR2 is SVGEGT. This CDR3 is built from 13 residues. The V end lost 7 bases, the J end lost 2 bases, and 11 bases lay between the germline ends. CDR3 DNA sequence: TGTGCCAGCATGGTGAGGGAACAAGAGACCCAGTACTTC. Its protein product is CASMVREQETQYF.